Each of the 4 T cell receptor beta chains below was sequenced from the same sample in a study of cytomegalovirus exposure and HLA in healthy donors. Measured with immunoSEQ multiplex PCR; TCRdb has only the in-frame clones, and not every one. Among roughly 120,000 clones listed, about 83% were seen once. Sequencing used PBMCs. Every receptor here comes from a man younger than 30 in good health and CMV-seronegative.

The chain employs TRBV5-4 and TRBJ2-1, with 10 positions matching TRBD1. Germline values: CDR1 SGHNT, CDR2 YYREEE (reference sequence). The CDR3 loop spans 15 amino acids. Unmatched junction bases numbered 5, after V lost 3 bases and J lost 5 bases. CDR3 protein: CASSSGQGMNNEQFF. CDR3 nucleotides: TGTGCCAGCAGCTCGGGACAGGGGATGAACAATGAGCAGTTCTTC.

This chain links TRBV29-1 with TRBJ2-7; TRBD2 matches 8 bases. The CDR3 spans 13 residues. Trimming at V came to 6 bases and at J to 2 bases, leaving 6 bases not matched to a gene. The germline V gene encodes CDR1 SQVTM and CDR2 ANQGSEA. CDR3 sequence: CSVLAGQTYEQYF. The CDR3 DNA reads TGCAGCGTCCTAGCGGGCCAAACCTACGAGCAGTACTTC.

This chain links TRBV30 with TRBJ1-3; possible D gene TRBD1, 6 bases. With 2 bases removed from V and 4 bases from J, the gap between germline ends came to 12 bases. CDR3 length: 14 residues. Germline CDR1 and CDR2: GTSNPN and SVGIG (reference sequence). The CDR3 loop is CAWSPPDRGNTIYF. CDR3 coding DNA: TGTGCCTGGAGTCCCCCCGACAGGGGAAACACCATATATTTT. Filled out from reference TRBV30 and TRBJ1-3, the complete variable domain reads SQTIHQWPATLVQPVGSPLSLECTVEGTSNPNLYWYRQAAGRGLQLLFYSVGIGQISSEVPQNLSASRPQDRQFILSSKKLLLSDSGFYLCAWSPPDRGNTIYFGEGSWLTVV.

The rearrangement uses TRBV7-9 and TRBJ1-3; 9 nucleotides align to TRBD1. The CDR3 length is 14 residues. The V gene end was trimmed by 5 bases and the J gene end by 3 bases; junction bases not matched to a gene: 2. In germline, CDR1 is SEHNR, CDR2 FQNEAQ (reference sequence). This CDR3 is CASSGTGIGNTIYF. CDR3 DNA: TGTGCCAGCAGCGGGACAGGGATTGGAAACACCATATATTTT.